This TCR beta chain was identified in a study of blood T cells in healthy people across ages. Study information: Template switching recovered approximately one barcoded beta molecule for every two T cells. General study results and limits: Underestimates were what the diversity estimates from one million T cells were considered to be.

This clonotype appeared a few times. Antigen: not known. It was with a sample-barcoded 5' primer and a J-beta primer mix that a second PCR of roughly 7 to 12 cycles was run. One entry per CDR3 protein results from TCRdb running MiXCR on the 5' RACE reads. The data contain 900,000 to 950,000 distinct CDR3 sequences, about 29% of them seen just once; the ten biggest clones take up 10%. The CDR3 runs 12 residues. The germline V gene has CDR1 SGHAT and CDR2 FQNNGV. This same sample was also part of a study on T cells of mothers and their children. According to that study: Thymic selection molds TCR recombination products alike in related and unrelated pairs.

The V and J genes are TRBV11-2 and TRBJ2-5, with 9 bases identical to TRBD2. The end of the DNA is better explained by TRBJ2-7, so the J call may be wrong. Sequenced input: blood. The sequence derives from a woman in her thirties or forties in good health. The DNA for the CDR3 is TGTGCCAGCAGCGCTAGCGGGAACGAGCAGTACTTC. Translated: CASSASGNEQYF.